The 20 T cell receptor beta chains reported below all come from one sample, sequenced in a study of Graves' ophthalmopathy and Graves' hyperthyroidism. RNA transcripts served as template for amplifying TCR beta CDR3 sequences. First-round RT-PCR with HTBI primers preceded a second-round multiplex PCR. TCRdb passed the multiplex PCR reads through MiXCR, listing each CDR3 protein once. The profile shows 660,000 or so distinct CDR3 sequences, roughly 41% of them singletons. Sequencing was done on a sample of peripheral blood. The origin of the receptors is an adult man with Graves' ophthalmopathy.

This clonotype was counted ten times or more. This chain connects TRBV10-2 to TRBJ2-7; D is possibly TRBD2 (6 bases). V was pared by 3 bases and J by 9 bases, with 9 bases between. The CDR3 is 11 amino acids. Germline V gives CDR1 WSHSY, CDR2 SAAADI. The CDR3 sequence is CASSDGEVQYF. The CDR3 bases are TGCGCCAGCAGTGACGGGGAGGTGCAGTACTTC.

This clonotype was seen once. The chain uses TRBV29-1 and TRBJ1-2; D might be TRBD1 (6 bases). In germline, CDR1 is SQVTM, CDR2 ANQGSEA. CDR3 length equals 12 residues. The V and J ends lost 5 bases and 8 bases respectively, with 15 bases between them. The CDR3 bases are TGCAGCGTTCCACGGGAGGGGGAGGGCTACACCTTC. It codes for CSVPREGEGYTF.

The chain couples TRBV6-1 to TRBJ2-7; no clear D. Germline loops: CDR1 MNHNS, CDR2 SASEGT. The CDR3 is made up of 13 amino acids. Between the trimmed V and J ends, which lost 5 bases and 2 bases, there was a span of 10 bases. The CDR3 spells CASSPAGPYEQYF. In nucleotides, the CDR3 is TGTGCCAGCAGTCCCGCCGGACCCTACGAGCAGTACTTC.

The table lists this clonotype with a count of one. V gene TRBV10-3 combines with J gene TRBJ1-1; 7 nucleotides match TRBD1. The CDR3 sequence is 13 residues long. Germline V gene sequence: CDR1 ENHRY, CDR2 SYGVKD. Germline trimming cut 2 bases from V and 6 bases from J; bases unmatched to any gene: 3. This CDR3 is CAISEPGGAEAFF. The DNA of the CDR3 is TGTGCCATCAGTGAGCCAGGGGGGGCTGAAGCTTTCTTT.

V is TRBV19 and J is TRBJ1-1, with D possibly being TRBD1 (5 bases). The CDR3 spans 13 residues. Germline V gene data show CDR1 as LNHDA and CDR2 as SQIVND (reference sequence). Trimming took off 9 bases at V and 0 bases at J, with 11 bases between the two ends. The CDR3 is CASDSLMNTEAFF. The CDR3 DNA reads TGTGCCAGCGACAGCTTGATGAACACTGAAGCTTTCTTT.

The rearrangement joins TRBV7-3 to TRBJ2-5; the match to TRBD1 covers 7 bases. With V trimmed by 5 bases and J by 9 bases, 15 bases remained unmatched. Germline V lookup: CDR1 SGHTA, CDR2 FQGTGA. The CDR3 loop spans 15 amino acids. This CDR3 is CASSGMDRHNQPQYF. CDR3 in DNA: TGTGCCAGCAGCGGAATGGACAGGCACAATCAGCCCCAGTACTTC.

CDR3 loop: CASSGGTGETDTQYF. Here the CDR3 DNA reads TGTGCCAGCAGTGGTGGGACAGGGGAAACAGATACGCAGTATTTT. This chain connects TRBV25-1 to TRBJ2-3; TRBD1 matches at 10 bases. V lost 4 bases to trimming and J lost 3 bases; unmatched junction nucleotides: 4. Per germline, CDR1 MGHDK and CDR2 SYGVNS. The CDR3 runs to 15 residues.

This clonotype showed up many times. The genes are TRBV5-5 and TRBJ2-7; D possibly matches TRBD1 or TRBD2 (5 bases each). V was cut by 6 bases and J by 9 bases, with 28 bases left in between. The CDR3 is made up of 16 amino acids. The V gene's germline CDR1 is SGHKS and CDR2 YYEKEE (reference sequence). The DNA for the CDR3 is TGTGCCAGCAACCCACTCGGAATCGGGACGGACCTAGGGCAGTACTTC. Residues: CASNPLGIGTDLGQYF. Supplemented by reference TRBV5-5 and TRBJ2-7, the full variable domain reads DAGVTQSPTHLIKTRGQQVTLRCSPISGHKSVSWYQQVLGQGPQFIFQYYEKEERGRGNFPDRFSARQFPNYSSELNVNALLLGDSALYLCASNPLGIGTDLGQYFGPGTRLTVT.

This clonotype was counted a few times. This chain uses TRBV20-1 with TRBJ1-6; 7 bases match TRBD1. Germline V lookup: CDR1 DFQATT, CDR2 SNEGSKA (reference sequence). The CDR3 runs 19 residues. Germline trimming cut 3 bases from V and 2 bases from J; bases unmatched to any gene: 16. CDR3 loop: CSASPGLRQGETYNSPLHF. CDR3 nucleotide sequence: TGCAGTGCTAGCCCCGGGCTCCGACAGGGAGAAACCTATAATTCACCCCTCCACTTT.

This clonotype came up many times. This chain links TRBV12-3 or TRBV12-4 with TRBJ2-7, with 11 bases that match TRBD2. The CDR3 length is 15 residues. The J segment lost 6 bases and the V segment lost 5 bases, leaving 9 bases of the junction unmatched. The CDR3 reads CASSTIAGGPGEQYF. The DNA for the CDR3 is TGTGCCAGCAGTACCATAGCGGGGGGGCCTGGCGAGCAGTACTTC.

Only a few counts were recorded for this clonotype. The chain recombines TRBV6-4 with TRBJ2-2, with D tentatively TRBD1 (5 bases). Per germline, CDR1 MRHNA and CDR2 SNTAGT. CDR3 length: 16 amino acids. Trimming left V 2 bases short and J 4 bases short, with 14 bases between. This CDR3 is CASSDPRAGLTGELFF. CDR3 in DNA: TGTGCCAGCAGTGACCCCCGGGCAGGGCTCACCGGGGAGCTGTTTTTT.

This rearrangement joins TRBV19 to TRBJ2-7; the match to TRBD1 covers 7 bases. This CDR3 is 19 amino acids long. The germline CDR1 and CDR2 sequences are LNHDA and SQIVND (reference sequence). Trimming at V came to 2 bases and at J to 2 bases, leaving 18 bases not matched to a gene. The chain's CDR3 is CASSISRGFTKTQPYEQYF. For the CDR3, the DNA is TGTGCCAGTAGTATATCCAGGGGGTTTACCAAGACTCAACCCTACGAGCAGTACTTC.

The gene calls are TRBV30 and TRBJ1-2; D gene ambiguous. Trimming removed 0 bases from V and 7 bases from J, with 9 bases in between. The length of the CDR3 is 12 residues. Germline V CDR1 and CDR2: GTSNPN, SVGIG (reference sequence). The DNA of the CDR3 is TGTGCCTGGAGTGTACACGAGGGTGGCTACACCTTC. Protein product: CAWSVHEGGYTF.

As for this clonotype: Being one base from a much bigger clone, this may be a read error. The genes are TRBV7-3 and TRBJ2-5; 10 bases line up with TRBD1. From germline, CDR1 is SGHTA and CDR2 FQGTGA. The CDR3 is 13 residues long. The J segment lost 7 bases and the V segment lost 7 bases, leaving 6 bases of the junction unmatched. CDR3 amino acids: CASNGQGGGTQYF. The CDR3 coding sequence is TGTGCCAGCAACGGACAGGGGGGAGGGACCCAGTACTTC.

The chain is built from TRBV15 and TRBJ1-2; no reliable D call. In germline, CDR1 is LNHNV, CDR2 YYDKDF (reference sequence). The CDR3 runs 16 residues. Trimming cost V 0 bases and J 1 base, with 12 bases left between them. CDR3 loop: CATSRDSVGNNYGYTF. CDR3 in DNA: TGTGCCACCAGCAGAGATTCGGTGGGGAATAACTATGGCTACACCTTC.

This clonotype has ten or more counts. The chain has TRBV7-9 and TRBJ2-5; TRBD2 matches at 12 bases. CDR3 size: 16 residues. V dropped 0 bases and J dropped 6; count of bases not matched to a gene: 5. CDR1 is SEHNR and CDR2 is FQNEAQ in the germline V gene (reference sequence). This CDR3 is CASSLAATSGSKTQYF. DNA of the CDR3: TGTGCCAGCAGCTTAGCCGCGACTAGCGGGAGCAAGACCCAGTACTTC. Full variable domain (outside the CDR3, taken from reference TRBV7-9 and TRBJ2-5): DTGVSQNPRHKITKRGQNVTFRCDPISEHNRLYWYRQTLGQGPEFLTYFQNEAQLEKSRLLSDRFSAERPKGSFSTLEIQRTEQGDSAMYLCASSLAATSGSKTQYFGPGTRLLVL.

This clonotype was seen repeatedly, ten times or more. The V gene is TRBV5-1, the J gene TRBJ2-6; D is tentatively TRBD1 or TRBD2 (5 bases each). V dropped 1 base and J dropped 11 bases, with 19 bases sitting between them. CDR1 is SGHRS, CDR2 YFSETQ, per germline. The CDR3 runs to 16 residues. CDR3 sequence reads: CASSLTGGLREHVLTF. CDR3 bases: TGCGCCAGCAGCTTGACAGGAGGATTAAGGGAGCACGTCCTGACTTTC.

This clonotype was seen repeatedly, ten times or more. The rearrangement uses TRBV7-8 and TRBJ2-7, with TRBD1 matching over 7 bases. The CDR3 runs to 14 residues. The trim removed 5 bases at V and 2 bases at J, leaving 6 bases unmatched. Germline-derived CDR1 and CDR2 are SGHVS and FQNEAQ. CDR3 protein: CASSARQGPYEQYF. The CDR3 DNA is TGTGCCAGCAGCGCCCGACAGGGTCCCTACGAGCAGTACTTC. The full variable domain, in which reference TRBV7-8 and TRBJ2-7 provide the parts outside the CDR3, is GAGVSQSPRYKVAKRGQDVALRCDPISGHVSLFWYQQALGQGPEFLTYFQNEAQLDKSGLPSDRFFAERPEGSVSTLKIQRTQQEDSAVYLCASSARQGPYEQYFGPGTRLTVT.

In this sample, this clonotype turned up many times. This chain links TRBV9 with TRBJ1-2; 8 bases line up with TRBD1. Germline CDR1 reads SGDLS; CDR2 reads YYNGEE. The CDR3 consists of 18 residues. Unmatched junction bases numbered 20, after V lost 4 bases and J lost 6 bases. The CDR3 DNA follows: TGTGCCAGCAGCCCAACCGGGACAGGAATTTTGAGTATGAATGGCTACACCTTC. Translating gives CASSPTGTGILSMNGYTF.

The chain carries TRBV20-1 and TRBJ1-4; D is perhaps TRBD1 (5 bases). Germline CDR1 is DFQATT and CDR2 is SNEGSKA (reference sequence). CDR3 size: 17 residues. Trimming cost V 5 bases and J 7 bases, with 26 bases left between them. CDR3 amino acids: CSAGDLVGRGGTEKLFF. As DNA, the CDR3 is TGCAGTGCTGGGGACCTTGTAGGGCGAGGTGGTACTGAAAAACTGTTTTTT.